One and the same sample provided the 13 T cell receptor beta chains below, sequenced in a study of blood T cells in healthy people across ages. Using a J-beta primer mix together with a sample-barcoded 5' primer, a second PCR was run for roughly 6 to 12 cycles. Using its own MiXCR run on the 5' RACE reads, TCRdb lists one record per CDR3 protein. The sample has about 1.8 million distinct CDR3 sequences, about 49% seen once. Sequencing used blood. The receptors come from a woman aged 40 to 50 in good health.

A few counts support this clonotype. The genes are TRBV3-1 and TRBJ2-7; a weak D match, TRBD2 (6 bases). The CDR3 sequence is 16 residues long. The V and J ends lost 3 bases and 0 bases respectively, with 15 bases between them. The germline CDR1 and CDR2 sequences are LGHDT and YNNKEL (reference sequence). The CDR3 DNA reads TGTGCCAGCAGCCACCGGGACTTTATGAGCTCCTACGAGCAGTACTTC. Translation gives CASSHRDFMSSYEQYF.

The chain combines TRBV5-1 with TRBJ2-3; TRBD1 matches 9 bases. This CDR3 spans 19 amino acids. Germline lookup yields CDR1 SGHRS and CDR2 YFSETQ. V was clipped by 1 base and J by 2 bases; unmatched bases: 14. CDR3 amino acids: CASSLPSTPGQGNTDTQYF. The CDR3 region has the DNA TGCGCCAGCAGCTTGCCTTCCACTCCGGGACAGGGAAACACAGATACGCAGTATTTT. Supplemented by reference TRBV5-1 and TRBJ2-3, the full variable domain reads KAGVTQTPRYLIKTRGQQVTLSCSPISGHRSVSWYQQTPGQGLQFLFEYFSETQRNKGNFPGRFSGRQFSNSRSEMNVSTLELGDSALYLCASSLPSTPGQGNTDTQYFGPGTRLTVL.

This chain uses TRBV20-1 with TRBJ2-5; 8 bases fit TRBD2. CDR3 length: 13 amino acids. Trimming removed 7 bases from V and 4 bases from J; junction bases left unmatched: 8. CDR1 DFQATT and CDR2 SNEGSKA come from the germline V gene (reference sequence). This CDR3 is CSGLSGTPETQYF. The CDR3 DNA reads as TGCAGTGGACTTAGCGGGACCCCAGAGACCCAGTACTTC.

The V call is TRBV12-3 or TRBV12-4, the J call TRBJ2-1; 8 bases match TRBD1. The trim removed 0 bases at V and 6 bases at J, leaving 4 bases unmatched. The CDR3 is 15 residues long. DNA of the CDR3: TGTGCCAGCAGTTTAGCGGGACAGGCCCCCAATGAGCAGTTCTTC. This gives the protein CASSLAGQAPNEQFF.

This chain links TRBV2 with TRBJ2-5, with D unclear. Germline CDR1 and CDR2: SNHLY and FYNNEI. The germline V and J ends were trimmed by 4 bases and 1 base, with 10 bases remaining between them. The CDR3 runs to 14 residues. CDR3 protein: CASSARTSQETQYF. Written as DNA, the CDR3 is TGTGCCAGCAGTGCAAGGACGTCCCAAGAGACCCAGTACTTC.

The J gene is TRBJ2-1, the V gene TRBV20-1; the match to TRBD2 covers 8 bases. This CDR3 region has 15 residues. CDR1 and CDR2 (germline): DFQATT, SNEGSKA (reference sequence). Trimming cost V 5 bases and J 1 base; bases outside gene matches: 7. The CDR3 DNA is TGCAGTGCTTGGGGACTAGTGGTTTCCTACAATGAGCAGTTCTTC. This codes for CSAWGLVVSYNEQFF.

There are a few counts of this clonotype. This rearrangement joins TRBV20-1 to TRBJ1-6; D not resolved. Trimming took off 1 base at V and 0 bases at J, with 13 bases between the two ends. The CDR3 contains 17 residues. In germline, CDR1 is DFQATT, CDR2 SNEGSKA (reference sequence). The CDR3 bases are TGCAGTGCTAGAGGCGGGTCGGTGAACTCCTATAATTCACCCCTCCACTTT. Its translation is CSARGGSVNSYNSPLHF.

The CDR3 coding sequence is TGTGCCAGCAGCCTTCTACCGGGACAGTCCTATGGCTACACCTTC. Its translation: CASSLLPGQSYGYTF. J is TRBJ1-2 and V is TRBV7-8; 7 nucleotides line up with TRBD1. V gave up 5 bases and J gave up 4 bases; unmatched junction bases: 10. Looked up from germline, CDR1 is SGHVS and CDR2 is FQNEAQ. This CDR3 is built from 15 residues.

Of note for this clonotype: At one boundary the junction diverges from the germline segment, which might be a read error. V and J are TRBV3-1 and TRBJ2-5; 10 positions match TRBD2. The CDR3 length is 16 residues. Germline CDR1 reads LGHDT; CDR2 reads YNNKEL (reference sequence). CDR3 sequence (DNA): TGTGCCAGCAGCCAAACCGGACTAGCGGTAAAAGAGGCCCAGTACTTC. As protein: CASSQTGLAVKEAQYF.

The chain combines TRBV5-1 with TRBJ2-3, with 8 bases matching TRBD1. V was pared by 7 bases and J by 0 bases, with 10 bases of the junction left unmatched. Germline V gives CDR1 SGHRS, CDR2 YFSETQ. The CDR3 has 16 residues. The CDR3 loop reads CASHPTGVGSTDTQYF. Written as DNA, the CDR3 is TGCGCCAGCCACCCGACAGGGGTGGGAAGCACAGATACGCAGTATTTT. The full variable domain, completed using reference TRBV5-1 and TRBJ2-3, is KAGVTQTPRYLIKTRGQQVTLSCSPISGHRSVSWYQQTPGQGLQFLFEYFSETQRNKGNFPGRFSGRQFSNSRSEMNVSTLELGDSALYLCASHPTGVGSTDTQYFGPGTRLTVL.

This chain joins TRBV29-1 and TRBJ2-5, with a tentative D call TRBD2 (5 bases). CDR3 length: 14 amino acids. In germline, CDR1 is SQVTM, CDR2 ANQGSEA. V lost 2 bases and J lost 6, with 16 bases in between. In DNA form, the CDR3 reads TGCAGCGTTGAACGGGGAGACCTGGGTCAGACCCAGTACTTC. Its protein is CSVERGDLGQTQYF.

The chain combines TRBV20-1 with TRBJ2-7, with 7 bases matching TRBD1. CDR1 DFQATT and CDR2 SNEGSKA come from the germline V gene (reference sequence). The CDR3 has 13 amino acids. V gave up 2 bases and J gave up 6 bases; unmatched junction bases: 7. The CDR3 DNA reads TGCAGTGCTAGAAACAGGGGAAGGGGCGAGCAGTACTTC. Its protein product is CSARNRGRGEQYF.

For the CDR3, the DNA is TGTGCCAGCAGCTACGACCGGGACGCCTATGAAAAACTGTTTTTT. Translated, it gives CASSYDRDAYEKLFF. This chain uses TRBV7-2 with TRBJ1-4; tentatively, D is TRBD1 (5 bases). The CDR3 is 15 amino acids. V lost 4 bases and J 6 bases, leaving 15 bases between the germline ends. CDR1 is SGHTA and CDR2 is FQGNSA in the germline V gene.